The 23 T cell receptor beta chains listed next were all sequenced from one sample in a study of beta chain features in type 1 diabetes. cDNA synthesis used the whole RNA isolate, giving expressed TCRB sequences. Libraries were prepared by immunoSEQ multiplex PCR; TCRdb keeps only in-frame clonotypes and omits some of them. The data show 300,000 to 350,000 clones, about a tenth seen once. Overall study findings and caveats: All four CD4+ subsets from Type 1 diabetes patients carried moderately but significantly shorter TCRB CDR3s.

Which antigens these TCRs recognize remains unknown. The sample was central memory CD4+ T cells from blood. Receptor source: a man younger than 40 with type 1 diabetes.

The DNA of the CDR3 is TGCGCCAGCAGCCAAGGCATGGGACAGACCTATGGCTACACCTTC. Residues: CASSQGMGQTYGYTF. The rearrangement joins TRBV4-3 to TRBJ1-2; 7 nucleotides line up with TRBD1. Germline CDR1 and CDR2: LGHNA and YSLEER. V lost 1 base, J lost 4 bases, and 6 bases stayed unmatched. The CDR3 length is 15 residues.

This clone has a count of ten or more. This chain uses TRBV5-1 with TRBJ1-5; no clear D gene. V was cut by 2 bases and J by 2 bases, with 11 bases left in between. Germline assignment: CDR1 SGHRS and CDR2 YFSETQ. The CDR3 contains 15 residues. CDR3 amino acids: CASSFGPAGNQPQHF. CDR3 bases: TGCGCCAGCAGCTTTGGACCGGCAGGCAATCAGCCCCAGCATTTT.

This clone has just a few counts. J is TRBJ1-1 and V is TRBV14; TRBD1 aligns across 10 bases. The CDR3 sequence is 15 residues long. V trimming: 4 bases; J trimming: 4 bases; junction bases outside the gene matches: 6. Germline loops: CDR1 SGHDN, CDR2 FVKESK. The CDR3, as DNA: TGTGCCAGCAGCCCCAGACAGGGGGCGAGCACTGAAGCTTTCTTT. Translated, it gives CASSPRQGASTEAFF.

This clone was recorded a few times. V usage is TRBV10-3 and J usage is TRBJ2-5; D could derive from TRBD1 or TRBD2 (5 bases each). The CDR3 length is 15 residues. Between the trimmed V and J ends, which lost 2 bases and 5 bases, there was a span of 15 bases. In germline, CDR1 is ENHRY, CDR2 SYGVKD. CDR3 DNA: TGTGCCATCAGTGAGCGAGGGGTTGAAGGGGAGACCCAGTACTTC. The encoded protein is CAISERGVEGETQYF.

This clone came up a few times. The V gene is TRBV18, the J gene TRBJ2-1; 7 bases match TRBD2. From germline, CDR1 is KGHSH and CDR2 LQKENI. The CDR3 consists of 15 residues. The ends lost 3 bases at V and 2 bases at J; junction bases unmatched: 4. CDR3 protein: CASSPGGGAYNEQFF. The CDR3 nucleotides read TGTGCCAGCTCACCGGGTGGGGGGGCCTACAATGAGCAGTTCTTC.

Many counts were recorded for this clone. This rearrangement joins TRBV18 to TRBJ2-2, with unresolved D. Germline V gene sequence: CDR1 KGHSH, CDR2 LQKENI. This CDR3 contains 14 residues. V lost 0 bases and J lost 4, with 6 bases in between. CDR3 in amino acids: CASSPPSATGELFF. The CDR3 DNA sequence: TGTGCCAGCTCACCACCGTCAGCCACCGGGGAGCTGTTTTTT.

The rearrangement uses TRBV20-1 and TRBJ1-2; no definite D call. CDR3 length: 11 amino acids. Germline values: CDR1 DFQATT, CDR2 SNEGSKA (reference sequence). With 2 bases removed from V and 8 bases from J, the gap between germline ends came to 9 bases. CDR3 sequence (DNA): TGCAGTGCTAGATTTATGCAGGGCTACACCTTC. Encoded protein: CSARFMQGYTF.

This clone showed up just a few times. V usage is TRBV11-2 and J usage is TRBJ2-7, with D perhaps matching TRBD1 (5 bases). CDR3 length equals 15 residues. Looked up from germline, CDR1 is SGHAT and CDR2 is FQNNGV. V dropped 6 bases and J dropped 5 bases, with 20 bases sitting between them. The DNA for the CDR3 is TGTGCCAGCAGTCCGGAACAGGCGCGGTTCGACGAGCAGTACTTC. Translating gives CASSPEQARFDEQYF.

The chain is built from TRBV19 and TRBJ2-2; possible D gene TRBD1, 5 bases. The V gene lost 5 bases and the J gene lost 6 bases, with 19 bases spanning the gap. Germline-derived CDR1 and CDR2 are LNHDA and SQIVND (reference sequence). The CDR3 length is 16 residues. This CDR3 reads CASSLGLQFRAGELFF. CDR3 in DNA: TGTGCCAGTAGTTTGGGGCTACAGTTTCGGGCCGGGGAGCTGTTTTTT.

This clone has a handful of counts. The V and J genes are TRBV25-1 and TRBJ2-3, with D possibly TRBD1 on 6 matching bases. This CDR3 is built from 13 residues. Germline V gene lookup returns CDR1 MGHDK and CDR2 SYGVNS. V was clipped by 4 bases and J by 5 bases, with 10 bases between them. CDR3 coding DNA: TGTGCCAGCAGTGGACTGACAGGAGATACGCAGTATTTT. Residues: CASSGLTGDTQYF.

This clone was counted ten times or more. The genes are TRBV2 and TRBJ1-2, with a possible D match to TRBD1 (5 bases). The CDR3 sequence is 12 residues long. Germline V gene data show CDR1 as SNHLY and CDR2 as FYNNEI. Trimming left V 6 bases short and J 4 bases short, with 9 bases between. CDR3 nucleotide sequence: TGTGCCAGCAGCCCTGACAGCTATGGCTACACCTTC. It codes for CASSPDSYGYTF.

This chain uses TRBV9 with TRBJ2-1; perhaps TRBD2 as D (6 bases). Deletions cut 3 bases from V and 2 bases from J, with 15 bases between. This CDR3 has 16 residues. The germline V gene has CDR1 SGDLS and CDR2 YYNGEE. Written as DNA, the CDR3 is TGTGCCAGCAGCGCGATAGCGACTAGGACCTACAATGAGCAGTTCTTC. Translated, it gives CASSAIATRTYNEQFF.

This clone was counted a few times. V gene TRBV5-1 combines with J gene TRBJ2-2; no firm D call. The germline V and J ends were trimmed by 0 bases and 10 bases, with 13 bases remaining between them. CDR3 size: 14 residues. Germline CDR1 and CDR2: SGHRS and YFSETQ. The CDR3 nucleotides are TGCGCCAGCAGCTTGGTGACTGCCGAAGCGGAGCTGTTTTTT. It specifies CASSLVTAEAELFF.

This clone was seen ten or more times. The chain uses TRBV7-2 and TRBJ2-7; perhaps TRBD2 as D (7 bases). This CDR3 is built from 15 residues. V was shortened by 1 base and J by 5 bases, with 15 bases between the two germline ends. Germline V gene data show CDR1 as SGHTA and CDR2 as FQGNSA. This CDR3 is CASSLVGGGSDEQYF. The CDR3 DNA is TGTGCCAGCAGCTTAGTGGGCGGGGGCTCGGACGAGCAGTACTTC.

The chain couples TRBV27 to TRBJ1-5; 8 nucleotides agree with TRBD1. This CDR3 has 15 residues. The V segment lost 9 bases and the J segment 7 bases; nucleotides outside the gene matches: 14. CDR1 and CDR2 from the germline V gene are MNHEY and SMNVEV (reference sequence). DNA for the CDR3: TGTGCCAGTAGTATCCAGGGGGCCCTACACCAGCCCCAGCATTTT. It encodes CASSIQGALHQPQHF.

This clone was observed a handful of times. The chain uses TRBV9 and TRBJ1-5, with 9 nucleotides matching TRBD1. Trimming removed 3 bases from V and 0 bases from J; junction bases left unmatched: 1. The CDR3 spans 15 residues. Germline loops: CDR1 SGDLS, CDR2 YYNGEE. DNA for the CDR3: TGTGCCAGCAGCGCACAGGGGGCTAGCAATCAGCCCCAGCATTTT. This sequence encodes CASSAQGASNQPQHF. The full variable domain, in which reference TRBV9 and TRBJ1-5 provide the parts outside the CDR3, is DSGVTQTPKHLITATGQRVTLRCSPRSGDLSVYWYQQSLDQGLQFLIQYYNGEERAKGNILERFSAQQFPDLHSELNLSSLELGDSALYFCASSAQGASNQPQHFGDGTRLSIL.

This sequence joins TRBV7-2 and TRBJ2-3; TRBD2 matches at 9 bases. V was clipped by 2 bases and J by 1 base; unmatched bases: 4. The CDR3 consists of 16 residues. The germline V gene has CDR1 SGHTA and CDR2 FQGNSA. The CDR3 bases are TGTGCCAGCAGCTTACTTCCTAGCGGGGGCACAGATACGCAGTATTTT. It codes for CASSLLPSGGTDTQYF.

The chain couples TRBV9 to TRBJ1-2; D call uncertain. Trimming took off 4 bases at V and 8 bases at J, with 15 bases between the two ends. This CDR3 has 13 residues. Germline V gene sequence: CDR1 SGDLS, CDR2 YYNGEE. The CDR3 region is CASSPLGPQGYTF. As DNA, the CDR3 is TGTGCCAGCAGCCCCCTTGGACCTCAGGGCTACACCTTC.

The gene calls are TRBV7-9 and TRBJ1-2; D is perhaps TRBD1 (6 bases). CDR1 is SEHNR, CDR2 FQNEAQ, per germline (reference sequence). The CDR3 runs to 13 residues. V was clipped by 4 bases and J by 8 bases, with 14 bases between them. The CDR3, as DNA: TGTGCCAGCAGCTCCGGCAGGGGTGACGGCTACACCTTC. Residues: CASSSGRGDGYTF.

There are many counts of this clone. The J gene is TRBJ2-7, the V gene TRBV18; D is tentatively TRBD1 or TRBD2 (5 bases each). Germline V CDR1 and CDR2: KGHSH, LQKENI. The V gene lost 6 bases and the J gene lost 0 bases, with 12 bases spanning the gap. The CDR3 has 14 residues. In DNA, the CDR3 is TGTGCCAGCTCGGGGACGGGAAGCTCCTACGAGCAGTACTTC. This gives the protein CASSGTGSSYEQYF.

This clone showed up just a few times. The chain carries TRBV27 and TRBJ1-2, with 8 bases identical to TRBD1. Germline assignment: CDR1 MNHEY and CDR2 SMNVEV (reference sequence). The CDR3 is made up of 13 amino acids. The J segment lost 7 bases and the V segment lost 4 bases, leaving 5 bases of the junction unmatched. The CDR3 is CASSYRTGSGYTF. In nucleotides, the CDR3 is TGTGCCAGCAGTTACCGGACAGGGAGTGGCTACACCTTC.

V is TRBV29-1 and J is TRBJ2-7; no clear D. With 7 bases removed from V and 0 bases from J, the gap between germline ends came to 25 bases. The germline gives CDR1 SQVTM, CDR2 ANQGSEA. The CDR3 covers 17 residues. CDR3 protein: CSDPSLVPFNYSYEQYF. The DNA for the CDR3 is TGCAGCGACCCGAGTTTAGTCCCTTTTAATTACTCCTACGAGCAGTACTTC.

The table lists this clone with a few counts. This chain uses TRBV7-9 with TRBJ2-1; 13 bases align to TRBD2. V was pared by 2 bases and J by 4 bases, with 8 bases of the junction left unmatched. There are 18 residues in the CDR3. The germline gives CDR1 SEHNR, CDR2 FQNEAQ (reference sequence). The CDR3 bases are TGTGCCAGCAGCTTACTATCCGGGACTAGCGGGGTTTACAATGAGCAGTTCTTC. Encoded protein: CASSLLSGTSGVYNEQFF.